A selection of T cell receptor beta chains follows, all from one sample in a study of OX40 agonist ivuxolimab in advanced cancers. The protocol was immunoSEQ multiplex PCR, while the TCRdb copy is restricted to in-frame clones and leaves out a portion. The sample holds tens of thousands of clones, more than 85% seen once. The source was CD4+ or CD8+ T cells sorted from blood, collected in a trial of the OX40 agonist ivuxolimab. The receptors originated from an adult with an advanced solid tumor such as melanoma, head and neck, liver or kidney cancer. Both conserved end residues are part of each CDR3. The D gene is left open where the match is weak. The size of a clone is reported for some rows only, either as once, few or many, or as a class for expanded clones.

cdr3_aa: CASSLGLAGGNEQFF
cdr3_nt: TGTGCCAGCAGCCTAGGACTAGCGGGGGGGAATGAGCAGTTCTTC
clone_size: medium-sized
j_call: TRBJ2-1
cdr3_length: 15
d_call: TRBD2
v_call: TRBV5-6

cdr3_aa: CASSPSGGVEPSF
cdr3_nt: TGTGCCAGCAGCCCCTCGGGGGGAGTTGAGCCCTCCTTC
clone_size: -
j_call: TRBJ2-7
cdr3_length: 13
d_call: TRBD2
v_call: TRBV7-9

cdr3_aa: CASSLLRTEPHTDTQYF
cdr3_nt: TGCGCCAGCAGCTTGCTAAGAACCGAGCCGCACACAGATACGCAGTATTTT
clone_size: -
j_call: TRBJ2-3
cdr3_length: 17
d_call: -
v_call: TRBV5-1

cdr3_aa: CARTGLAGVGEQYF
cdr3_nt: TGTGCCAGGACCGGACTAGCGGGAGTGGGGGAGCAGTACTTC
clone_size: -
j_call: TRBJ2-7
cdr3_length: 14
d_call: TRBD2
v_call: TRBV27

cdr3_aa: CASSLDLTVTEAFF
cdr3_nt: TGTGCCAGCAGCTTGGACTTAACAGTCACTGAAGCTTTCTTT
clone_size: -
j_call: TRBJ1-1
cdr3_length: 14
d_call: -
v_call: TRBV5-8

cdr3_aa: CASSYTGTGNYGYTF
cdr3_nt: TGTGCCAGCAGTTACACCGGGACAGGGAACTATGGCTACACCTTC
clone_size: -
j_call: TRBJ1-2
cdr3_length: 15
d_call: TRBD1
v_call: TRBV6-5

cdr3_aa: CASSQRGSMNTEAFF
cdr3_nt: TGTGCCAGCAGTCAACGGGGGTCCATGAACACTGAAGCTTTCTTT
clone_size: -
j_call: TRBJ1-1
cdr3_length: 15
d_call: -
v_call: TRBV11-1

cdr3_aa: CASSQLPAGNEQFF
cdr3_nt: TGTGCCAGCAGCCAATTACCGGCGGGAAATGAGCAGTTCTTC
clone_size: -
j_call: TRBJ2-1
cdr3_length: 14
d_call: -
v_call: TRBV16

cdr3_aa: CASATSYGYTF
cdr3_nt: TGTGCCAGTGCGACTAGCTATGGCTACACCTTC
clone_size: -
j_call: TRBJ1-2
cdr3_length: 11
d_call: -
v_call: TRBV6-5

cdr3_aa: CASSFSSGRGGNEQFF
cdr3_nt: TGTGCCAGCAGCTTCTCTAGCGGGAGAGGGGGCAATGAGCAGTTCTTC
clone_size: -
j_call: TRBJ2-1
cdr3_length: 16
d_call: TRBD2
v_call: TRBV11-3

cdr3_aa: CASTRHNSPLHF
cdr3_nt: TGTGCCAGCACAAGACACAATTCACCCCTCCACTTT
clone_size: once
j_call: TRBJ1-6
cdr3_length: 12
d_call: -
v_call: TRBV27

cdr3_aa: CASSPMMREENRQFF
cdr3_nt: TGTGCCAGCAGCCCAATGATGCGGGAGGAAAACCGGCAGTTCTTC
clone_size: -
j_call: TRBJ2-1
cdr3_length: 15
d_call: TRBD2
v_call: TRBV11-2

cdr3_aa: CASSPDGTYEQYF
cdr3_nt: TGTGCCAGCAGCCCGGACGGTACCTACGAGCAGTACTTC
clone_size: -
j_call: TRBJ2-7
cdr3_length: 13
d_call: -
v_call: TRBV5-4

cdr3_aa: CASSITGYSSYNEQFF
cdr3_nt: TGTGCCAGTAGTATAACCGGGTATAGCTCCTACAATGAGCAGTTCTTC
clone_size: -
j_call: TRBJ2-1
cdr3_length: 16
d_call: -
v_call: TRBV19

cdr3_aa: CASSFGGTGNTIYF
cdr3_nt: TGTGCCAGCAGTTTCGGGGGGACTGGAAACACCATATATTTT
clone_size: once
j_call: TRBJ1-3
cdr3_length: 14
d_call: -
v_call: TRBV27

cdr3_aa: CASGTSGYNEQFF
cdr3_nt: TGTGCCAGCGGGACTAGCGGTTACAATGAGCAGTTCTTC
clone_size: -
j_call: TRBJ2-1
cdr3_length: 13
d_call: TRBD2
v_call: TRBV9

cdr3_aa: CASSSMGSEAFF
cdr3_nt: TGTGCCAGCAGTTCCATGGGTTCTGAAGCTTTCTTT
clone_size: few
j_call: TRBJ1-1
cdr3_length: 12
d_call: -
v_call: TRBV11-2

cdr3_aa: CASNPNFGLADTQYF
cdr3_nt: TGTGCCAGCAACCCCAATTTTGGGTTGGCAGATACGCAGTATTTT
clone_size: -
j_call: TRBJ2-3
cdr3_length: 15
d_call: -
v_call: TRBV9

cdr3_aa: CASTTMNSPLHF
cdr3_nt: TGTGCCAGCACCACCATGAATTCACCCCTCCACTTT
clone_size: -
j_call: TRBJ1-6
cdr3_length: 12
d_call: -
v_call: TRBV5-6

cdr3_aa: CASSYSTSNYGYTF
cdr3_nt: TGTGCCAGCAGTTACTCGACCTCTAACTATGGCTACACCTTC
clone_size: -
j_call: TRBJ1-2
cdr3_length: 14
d_call: -
v_call: TRBV6-5